A single sample is the source of the 6 T cell receptor beta chains below, sequenced in a study of beta chain features in type 1 diabetes listed by TCRdb under 2018. For these receptors, no antigen is known. What the research found in general, with its limitations: In all four CD4+ subsets, TCRB CDR3 length was moderately but significantly shorter in type 1 diabetes patients.

Library creation used the immunoSEQ multiplex PCR assay. All of the isolated RNA was reverse transcribed with the High Capacity cDNA Reverse Transcription Kit, so expressed TCRB transcripts were sequenced. The clones in this table, taken by TCRdb from immuneACCESS, are in-frame only. Not every clone is retained; where verified, under half of the shortfall comes from an unresolved V gene, and the cause of the rest is unknown. Here the sample has 95,000 to 110,000 clones; 25% to 35% occur a single time. Together, the top ten hold about 0.57% of the sample. Sequenced input: central memory CD4+ T cells from blood. Receptors originate from a young woman with type 1 diabetes.

CDR3 bases: TGTGCCTGGAGGGGGACAGCAGCAACTAATGAAAAACTGTTTTTT. Protein sequence: CAWRGTAATNEKLFF. J is TRBJ1-4 and V is TRBV30, with 7 bases that match TRBD1. Trimming cost V 3 bases and J 0 bases; bases outside gene matches: 4. Germline V gives CDR1 GTSNPN, CDR2 SVGIG (reference sequence). This CDR3 is built from 15 residues. The full variable domain, rest sourced from reference TRBV30 and TRBJ1-4, is SQTIHQWPATLVQPVGSPLSLECTVEGTSNPNLYWYRQAAGRGLQLLFYSVGIGQISSEVPQNLSASRPQDRQFILSSKKLLLSDSGFYLCAWRGTAATNEKLFFGSGTQLSVL.

DNA for the CDR3: TGTGCCAGTAGTAGTCGTTCAAGGGGACTAGCGGGGAGAGGAGAGACCCAGTACTTC. Its protein product is CASSSRSRGLAGRGETQYF. The V gene is TRBV19, the J gene TRBJ2-5, with 13 bases matching TRBD2. V dropped 4 bases and J dropped 4; count of bases not matched to a gene: 15. The CDR3 is 19 amino acids. The germline V gene encodes CDR1 LNHDA and CDR2 SQIVND (reference sequence).

The chain has TRBV29-1 and TRBJ1-2; D not resolved. Per the germline V gene, CDR1 is SQVTM and CDR2 is ANQGSEA. V lost 2 bases and J 8 bases, leaving 12 bases between the germline ends. The CDR3 extends over 12 amino acids. The CDR3 DNA follows: TGCAGCGTTGAATCCCCCGCCCGGGGCTACACCTTC. Its translation: CSVESPARGYTF.

The V call is TRBV7-9, the J call TRBJ2-1, with 7 bases that match TRBD2. V lost 5 bases, J lost 1 base, and 5 bases stayed unmatched. This CDR3 is 15 amino acids long. Germline CDR1 SEHNR, CDR2 FQNEAQ (reference sequence). The CDR3: CASSLPSGSYNEQFF. The DNA for the CDR3 is TGTGCCAGCAGCCTTCCTAGCGGTTCCTACAATGAGCAGTTCTTC.

The chain has TRBV30 and TRBJ1-5, with D hard to call. CDR3 length: 13 amino acids. CDR1 and CDR2 (germline): GTSNPN, SVGIG (reference sequence). The V end was cut by 5 bases, the J end by 0 bases, with 8 bases between. The CDR3 DNA reads TGTGCCTGGGCTCGGGATAGCAATCAGCCCCAGCATTTT. Translated, it gives CAWARDSNQPQHF.

Here the CDR3 DNA reads TGTGCCAGCAGCTTCCAGGGGGCGGGTGAGCAGTTCTTC. Translating gives CASSFQGAGEQFF. The chain is built from TRBV11-2 and TRBJ2-1; 8 bases fit TRBD1. Germline CDR1 SGHAT, CDR2 FQNNGV. The CDR3 is made up of 13 amino acids. Trimming at V came to 3 bases and at J to 9 bases, leaving 4 bases not matched to a gene.